The text below deals with one T cell receptor (beta chain). The antigen is undetermined. The data derive from a study of cytomegalovirus exposure and HLA in healthy donors. Overall study results and limits: The productive fraction for most TCR beta V segments was about 90% or about 30% in an earlier analysis. Some V segments, TRBV6-2 and TRBV6-3 among them, were indistinguishable and were therefore excluded. Among TCR beta chains, those listed as cytomegalovirus-associated numbered roughly 150.

The germline V gene has CDR1 MNHGY and CDR2 SVAAGI. V lost 2 bases and J lost 3, with 16 bases in between. The CDR3 has 16 amino acids. The PCR ran on 60 Vbeta and 13 Jbeta primers. Sequencing used immunoSEQ multiplex PCR; TCRdb keeps in-frame clones, though not all of them. This sample contains 65,000 to 95,000 clones. The sample taken for sequencing was PBMCs. The source is a woman in her fifties or sixties in good health and CMV-seronegative. The chain joins TRBV6-9 to TRBJ1-1; D possibly corresponds to TRBD1 (6 bases). CDR3 DNA: TGTGCCAGCAGTTATAGCCCCTCCCCAGGGGACACTGAAGCTTTCTTT. It is translated as CASSYSPSPGDTEAFF.